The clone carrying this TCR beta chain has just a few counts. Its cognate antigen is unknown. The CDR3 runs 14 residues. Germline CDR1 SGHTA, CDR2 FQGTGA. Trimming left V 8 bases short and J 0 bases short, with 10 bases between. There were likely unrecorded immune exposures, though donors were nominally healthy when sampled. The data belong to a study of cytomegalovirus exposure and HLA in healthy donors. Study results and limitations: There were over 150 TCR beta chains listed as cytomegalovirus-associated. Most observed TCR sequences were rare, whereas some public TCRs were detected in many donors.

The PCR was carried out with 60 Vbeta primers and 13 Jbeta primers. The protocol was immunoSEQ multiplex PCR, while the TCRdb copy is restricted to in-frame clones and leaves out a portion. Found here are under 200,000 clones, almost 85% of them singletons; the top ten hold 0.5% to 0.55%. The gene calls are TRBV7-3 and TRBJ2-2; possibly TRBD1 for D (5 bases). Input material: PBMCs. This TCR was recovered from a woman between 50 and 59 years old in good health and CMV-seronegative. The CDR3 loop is CASRNRPNTGELFF. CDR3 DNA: TGTGCCAGCCGGAACAGGCCGAACACCGGGGAGCTGTTTTTT.